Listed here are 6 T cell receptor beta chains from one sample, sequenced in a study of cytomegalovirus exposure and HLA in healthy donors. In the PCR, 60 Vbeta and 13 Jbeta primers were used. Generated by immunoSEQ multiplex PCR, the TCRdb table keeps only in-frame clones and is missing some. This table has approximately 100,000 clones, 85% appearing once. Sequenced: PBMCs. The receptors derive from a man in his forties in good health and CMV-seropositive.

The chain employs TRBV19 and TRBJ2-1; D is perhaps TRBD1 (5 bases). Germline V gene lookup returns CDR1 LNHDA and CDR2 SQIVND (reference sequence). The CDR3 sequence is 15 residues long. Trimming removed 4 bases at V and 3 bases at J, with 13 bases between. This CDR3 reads CASSTRQTDYNEQFF. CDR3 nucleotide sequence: TGTGCCAGTAGTACCCGACAGACTGACTACAATGAGCAGTTCTTC. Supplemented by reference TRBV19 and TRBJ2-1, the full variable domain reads DGGITQSPKYLFRKEGQNVTLSCEQNLNHDAMYWYRQDPGQGLRLIYYSQIVNDFQKGDIAEGYSVSREKKESFPLTVTSAQKNPTAFYLCASSTRQTDYNEQFFGPGTRLTVL.

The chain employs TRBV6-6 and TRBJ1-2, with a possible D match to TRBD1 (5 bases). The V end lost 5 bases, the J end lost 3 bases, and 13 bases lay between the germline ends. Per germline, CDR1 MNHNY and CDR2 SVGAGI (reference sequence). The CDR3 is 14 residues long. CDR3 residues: CASSPRGEYYGYTF. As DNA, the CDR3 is TGTGCCAGCAGTCCCCGGGGGGAGTACTATGGCTACACCTTC.

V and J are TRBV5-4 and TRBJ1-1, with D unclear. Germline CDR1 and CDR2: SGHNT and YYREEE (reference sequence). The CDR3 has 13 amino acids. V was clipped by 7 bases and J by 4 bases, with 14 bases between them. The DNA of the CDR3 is TGTGCCAGCTCCCCAGAGCGGACCACTGAAGCTTTCTTT. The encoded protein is CASSPERTTEAFF.

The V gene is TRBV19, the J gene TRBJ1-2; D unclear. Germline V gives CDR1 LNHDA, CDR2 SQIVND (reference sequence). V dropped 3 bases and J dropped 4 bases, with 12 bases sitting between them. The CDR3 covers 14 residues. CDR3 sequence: CASSIGGISYGYTF. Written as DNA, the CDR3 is TGTGCCAGTAGTATTGGAGGGATATCCTATGGCTACACCTTC. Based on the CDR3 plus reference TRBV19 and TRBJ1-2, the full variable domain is DGGITQSPKYLFRKEGQNVTLSCEQNLNHDAMYWYRQDPGQGLRLIYYSQIVNDFQKGDIAEGYSVSREKKESFPLTVTSAQKNPTAFYLCASSIGGISYGYTFGSGTRLTVV.

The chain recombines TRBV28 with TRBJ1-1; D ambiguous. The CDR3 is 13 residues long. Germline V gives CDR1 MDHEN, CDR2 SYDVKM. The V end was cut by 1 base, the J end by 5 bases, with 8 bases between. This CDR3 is CASSLLGPTEAFF. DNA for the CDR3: TGTGCCAGCAGTTTATTGGGCCCGACTGAAGCTTTCTTT. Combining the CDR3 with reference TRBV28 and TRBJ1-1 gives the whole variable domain DVKVTQSSRYLVKRTGEKVFLECVQDMDHENMFWYRQDPGLGLRLIYFSYDVKMKEKGDIPEGYSVSREKKERFSLILESASTNQTSMYLCASSLLGPTEAFFGQGTRLTVV.

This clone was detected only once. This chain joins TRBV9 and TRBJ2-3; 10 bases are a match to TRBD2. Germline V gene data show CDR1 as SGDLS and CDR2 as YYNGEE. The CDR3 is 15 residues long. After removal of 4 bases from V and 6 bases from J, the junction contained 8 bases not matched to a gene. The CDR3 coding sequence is TGTGCCAGCAGCCCCGCCCTAGCGGGAGCCGATACGCAGTATTTT. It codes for CASSPALAGADTQYF. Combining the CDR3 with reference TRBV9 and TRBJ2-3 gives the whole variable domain DSGVTQTPKHLITATGQRVTLRCSPRSGDLSVYWYQQSLDQGLQFLIQYYNGEERAKGNILERFSAQQFPDLHSELNLSSLELGDSALYFCASSPALAGADTQYFGPGTRLTVL.